The 25 T cell receptor beta chains reported below all come from one sample, sequenced in a study of T cells in Graves' hyperthyroidism and ophthalmopathy. Researchers amplified the TCR beta CDR3 regions from RNA transcripts. During a first-round RT-PCR of the TCR CDR3, the HTBI primer set was used. TCRdb reprocessed the multiplex PCR reads with MiXCR, giving one entry per CDR3 protein. The sample has approximately 270,000 distinct CDR3 sequences, 13% to 15% seen once. Material for sequencing was blood. Receptors originate from a woman between 40 and 55 years old with Graves' hyperthyroidism that later progressed to Graves' ophthalmopathy.

This clonotype was seen at least ten times. The chain carries TRBV18 and TRBJ2-5; D gene uncertain. CDR1 is KGHSH, CDR2 LQKENI, per germline. This CDR3 comprises 12 residues. V was shortened by 3 bases and J by 5 bases, with 7 bases between the two germline ends. The CDR3 DNA sequence: TGTGCCAGCTCACCCATTCGGGAGACCCAGTACTTC. It translates to CASSPIRETQYF.

This rearrangement joins TRBV5-1 to TRBJ2-2; 7 nucleotides line up with TRBD1. Germline assignment: CDR1 SGHRS and CDR2 YFSETQ. The V segment lost 6 bases and the J segment 3 bases; nucleotides outside the gene matches: 2. The CDR3 runs to 13 residues. DNA of the CDR3: TGCGCCAGCACTAGGGGGCACACCGGGGAGCTGTTTTTT. Translating gives CASTRGHTGELFF.

Ten or more counts support this clonotype. J is TRBJ2-1 and V is TRBV2, with a possible D match to TRBD2 (6 bases). CDR1 SNHLY and CDR2 FYNNEI come from the germline V gene. There are 15 residues in the CDR3. V shed 2 bases and J shed 4 bases, with 12 bases lying between them. The CDR3, as DNA: TGTGCCAGCAGTGAAAATGTACTAGCTTACAATGAGCAGTTCTTC. Translation gives CASSENVLAYNEQFF.

This clonotype showed up many times. The CDR3 reads CASSRTVNTEAFF. CDR3 coding DNA: TGTGCCAGCAGCCGGACGGTGAACACTGAAGCTTTCTTT. The chain recombines TRBV3-1 with TRBJ1-1; D call uncertain. Germline V CDR1 and CDR2: LGHDT, YNNKEL (reference sequence). Trimming cost V 4 bases and J 0 bases, with 6 bases left between them. CDR3 length: 13 residues.

The rearrangement links TRBV5-4 to TRBJ2-1, with TRBD2 matching over 10 bases. Germline loops: CDR1 SGHNT, CDR2 YYREEE (reference sequence). Trimming at V came to 8 bases and at J to 0 bases, leaving 20 bases not matched to a gene. The CDR3 length is 20 residues. The CDR3 sequence: CASTNRGASGRVSSYNEQFF. As DNA, the CDR3 is TGTGCCAGTACGAATCGGGGGGCTAGCGGGAGAGTCAGCTCCTACAATGAGCAGTTCTTC.

This clonotype was counted ten times or more. V gene TRBV6-1 combines with J gene TRBJ2-5, with 8 bases aligning to TRBD2. The V segment lost 2 bases and the J segment 4 bases; nucleotides outside the gene matches: 15. Germline V CDR1 and CDR2: MNHNS, SASEGT. The CDR3 totals 18 residues. CDR3 loop: CASSERGRISGNGETQYF. As DNA, the CDR3 is TGTGCCAGCAGTGAAAGGGGCCGGATTAGCGGGAATGGAGAGACCCAGTACTTC.

In this sample, this clonotype turned up many times. The V call is TRBV12-3 or TRBV12-4, the J call TRBJ1-1; possible D gene TRBD1, 6 bases. The V end was cut by 2 bases, the J end by 1 base, with 11 bases between. This CDR3 has 15 residues. CDR3 bases: TGTGCCAGCAGTTTACCCCAGGGGAGGAACACTGAAGCTTTCTTT. It yields the protein CASSLPQGRNTEAFF.

This clonotype has ten or more counts. The chain recombines TRBV2 with TRBJ1-4; the D is unclear. CDR1 is SNHLY and CDR2 is FYNNEI in the germline V gene. The CDR3 loop spans 11 amino acids. Trimming removed 1 base at V and 8 bases at J, with 2 bases between. This CDR3 reads CASSEEEKLFF. The CDR3 DNA reads as TGTGCCAGCAGTGAAGAAGAAAAACTGTTTTTT.

The table lists this clonotype with many counts. This chain uses TRBV18 with TRBJ2-2; D remains ambiguous. The CDR3 consists of 14 residues. Germline V gene sequence: CDR1 KGHSH, CDR2 LQKENI. Trimming shortened V by 2 bases and J by 0 bases, and 4 bases separated the two germline ends. CDR3 loop: CASSPTTNTGELFF. In DNA form, the CDR3 reads TGTGCCAGCTCACCAACTACGAACACCGGGGAGCTGTTTTTT.

This clonotype occurred many times. The rearrangement joins TRBV10-3 to TRBJ2-7, with 7 bases identical to TRBD1. The CDR3 is 12 residues long. The V gene's germline CDR1 is ENHRY and CDR2 SYGVKD. V was clipped by 5 bases and J by 6 bases; unmatched bases: 4. CDR3 sequence (DNA): TGTGCCATCAGTAAGACAGGGTTCGAGCAGTACTTC. It is translated as CAISKTGFEQYF.

This clonotype was seen repeatedly, ten times or more. The rearrangement uses TRBV15 and TRBJ2-5; 14 bases match TRBD2. With V trimmed by 4 bases and J by 5 bases, 6 bases remained unmatched. Germline CDR1 and CDR2: LNHNV and YYDKDF (reference sequence). The CDR3 is 16 residues long. The CDR3 coding sequence is TGTGCCACCAGCACGGGACTAGCGGGAGAATGGGAGACCCAGTACTTC. This codes for CATSTGLAGEWETQYF.

V is TRBV5-4 and J is TRBJ1-2; a possible D gene is TRBD1 (5 bases). Germline V gives CDR1 SGHNT, CDR2 YYREEE (reference sequence). This CDR3 contains 13 residues. The V gene lost 4 bases and the J gene lost 4 bases, with 11 bases spanning the gap. For the CDR3, the DNA is TGTGCCAGCAGCCCGGGGAGGGGCTATGGCTACACCTTC. Translated, it gives CASSPGRGYGYTF.

Concerning this clonotype itself: Being one base from a much bigger clone, this may be a read error. CDR3 sequence (DNA): TGTGCCAGCAGTTTTAACGGAGCCTACGAGCAGTTCTTC. It encodes CASSFNGAYEQFF. The V and J genes are TRBV28 and TRBJ2-7; D unresolved. Near its end, the DNA agrees better with TRBJ2-1, so the J call may be wrong. From germline, CDR1 is MDHEN and CDR2 SYDVKM. The CDR3 loop spans 13 amino acids.

The table lists this clonotype with many counts. V and J are TRBV29-1 and TRBJ2-1, with 12 nucleotides matching TRBD2. The CDR3 has 15 amino acids. J lost 7 bases, V lost 5 bases, and 9 bases had no gene match. Looked up from germline, CDR1 is SQVTM and CDR2 is ANQGSEA. CDR3 sequence reads: CSVRGLAGEINEQFF. DNA of the CDR3: TGCAGCGTTCGGGGACTAGCGGGCGAGATTAATGAGCAGTTCTTC.

At least ten counts were recorded for this clonotype. The V call is TRBV20-1, the J call TRBJ1-4; no reliable D call. Germline V gives CDR1 DFQATT, CDR2 SNEGSKA (reference sequence). V lost 1 base, J lost 8 bases, and 11 bases lay in between. This CDR3 contains 13 residues. CDR3 bases: TGCAGTGCTAGAGGAGACATAGGGGAAAAACTGTTTTTT. Residues: CSARGDIGEKLFF.

At least ten counts were recorded for this clonotype. The rearrangement links TRBV3-1 to TRBJ1-5; no reliable D call. The CDR3 is 14 amino acids. Germline values: CDR1 LGHDT, CDR2 YNNKEL (reference sequence). Trimming left V 1 base short and J 5 bases short, with 9 bases between. CDR3 sequence: CASSQAPLDQPQHF. In DNA form, the CDR3 reads TGTGCCAGCAGCCAAGCACCATTAGATCAGCCCCAGCATTTT.

The chain couples TRBV2 to TRBJ2-7; 10 positions match TRBD1. The CDR3 consists of 13 residues. Losses at the gene ends were 8 bases for V and 3 bases for J; bases not matched to a gene: 4. Looked up from germline, CDR1 is SNHLY and CDR2 is FYNNEI. For the CDR3, the DNA is TGTGCCAGCGGCCGGGACAGGGGCTACGAGCAGTACTTC. Translation gives CASGRDRGYEQYF.

This clonotype appeared a few times. The chain has TRBV19 and TRBJ2-1; 7 bases are shared with TRBD2. V was clipped by 4 bases and J by 1 base; unmatched bases: 10. The CDR3 loop spans 17 amino acids. Germline V gene data show CDR1 as LNHDA and CDR2 as SQIVND (reference sequence). CDR3 DNA: TGTGCCAGTAGTAGCTCTTTCGGCGGGAGATCCTACAATGAGCAGTTCTTC. Amino acid sequence: CASSSSFGGRSYNEQFF. Full variable domain (rest looked up from reference TRBV19 and TRBJ2-1): DGGITQSPKYLFRKEGQNVTLSCEQNLNHDAMYWYRQDPGQGLRLIYYSQIVNDFQKGDIAEGYSVSREKKESFPLTVTSAQKNPTAFYLCASSSSFGGRSYNEQFFGPGTRLTVL.

This clonotype was seen many times. The rearrangement links TRBV28 to TRBJ2-5; weak D call: TRBD2 (6 bases). The CDR3 loop spans 15 amino acids. Germline loops: CDR1 MDHEN, CDR2 SYDVKM. With 7 bases removed from V and 5 bases from J, the gap between germline ends came to 20 bases. CDR3 nucleotides: TGTGCCAGCACCGCTACTTGGGGGGTGGGCGAGACCCAGTACTTC. As protein: CASTATWGVGETQYF.

On this clonotype: A read error is possible here, since a much larger clone lies one base away. The chain recombines TRBV7-6 with TRBJ1-1, with D maybe TRBD1 (6 bases). The CDR3 has 14 amino acids. In germline, CDR1 is SGHVS, CDR2 FNYEAQ. The CDR3 sequence is CASSPEAGDTEALF. For the CDR3, the DNA is TGTGCCAGCAGCCCCGAGGCTGGGGACACTGAAGCTCTCTTT. Full variable domain (outside the CDR3, taken from reference TRBV7-6 and TRBJ1-1): GAGVSQSPRYKVTKRGQDVALRCDPISGHVSLYWYRQALGQGPEFLTYFNYEAQQDKSGLPNDRFSAERPEGSISTLTIQRTEQRDSAMYRCASSPEAGDTEALFGQGTRLTVV.

This clonotype was seen ten or more times. This rearrangement joins TRBV19 to TRBJ2-2; the D is unclear. Trimming cost V 2 bases and J 0 bases, with 7 bases left between them. Germline V CDR1 and CDR2: LNHDA, SQIVND (reference sequence). The CDR3 covers 15 residues. CDR3: CASSIYDANTGELFF. For the CDR3, the DNA is TGTGCCAGTAGTATATACGACGCGAACACCGGGGAGCTGTTTTTT.

The chain recombines TRBV10-3 with TRBJ2-7; either TRBD1 or TRBD2 may fit D (5 bases each). V was cut by 6 bases and J by 0 bases, with 9 bases left in between. Looked up from germline, CDR1 is ENHRY and CDR2 is SYGVKD. The CDR3 extends over 13 amino acids. CDR3 residues: CAIRGPNSYEQYF. In DNA form, the CDR3 reads TGTGCCATCAGGGGACCTAACTCCTACGAGCAGTACTTC.

This clonotype has a count of ten or more. The chain joins TRBV30 to TRBJ2-5; 8 nucleotides agree with TRBD2. Germline V gene lookup returns CDR1 GTSNPN and CDR2 SVGIG (reference sequence). The CDR3 totals 14 residues. V lost 2 bases, J lost 11 bases, and 13 bases stayed unmatched. CDR3 loop: CAWSFNSGTSVQYF. DNA for the CDR3: TGTGCCTGGAGTTTCAATTCCGGGACTAGTGTTCAGTACTTC. The full variable domain, completed using reference TRBV30 and TRBJ2-5, is SQTIHQWPATLVQPVGSPLSLECTVEGTSNPNLYWYRQAAGRGLQLLFYSVGIGQISSEVPQNLSASRPQDRQFILSSKKLLLSDSGFYLCAWSFNSGTSVQYFGPGTRLLVL.

In its sample, this clonotype was seen a few times. The chain uses TRBV5-4 and TRBJ2-1; D is unresolved. The CDR3 loop spans 15 amino acids. Trimming took 5 bases from V and 0 from J, leaving 12 bases between them. Germline V gene data show CDR1 as SGHNT and CDR2 as YYREEE (reference sequence). As DNA, the CDR3 is TGTGCCAGCAGTCCCCGGACCGTCTCCTACAATGAGCAGTTCTTC. Encoded protein: CASSPRTVSYNEQFF.

This clonotype has a count of ten or more. The chain links TRBV7-9 to TRBJ2-1; TRBD2 agrees at 14 bases. V shed 5 bases, J shed 13 bases, and the junction held 10 bases outside the gene matches. Germline lookup yields CDR1 SEHNR and CDR2 FQNEAQ (reference sequence). The length of the CDR3 is 15 residues. The CDR3 loop reads CASSPEGLAGASQFF. CDR3 DNA sequence: TGTGCCAGCAGCCCTGAGGGACTAGCGGGAGCTTCCCAGTTCTTC.